These 15 T cell receptor beta chains originate from one sample sequenced in a study of early T cells in non-severe SARS-CoV-2 infection. TCRdb re-called the 5' RACE reads through MiXCR, storing one row per CDR3 protein. This table has 25,000 to 35,000 distinct CDR3 sequences, under 7.5% appearing once. Specimen: whole blood. All receptors come from an adult who was a healthcare worker with PCR-confirmed SARS-CoV-2 infection or an uninfected control (not recorded which).

Ten or more counts support this clonotype. The chain recombines TRBV27 with TRBJ1-1, with D uncertain. The CDR3 extends over 17 amino acids. Germline-derived CDR1 and CDR2 are MNHEY and SMNVEV (reference sequence). The germline V and J ends were trimmed by 3 bases and 0 bases, with 17 bases remaining between them. The CDR3 loop is CASSFRLFGGLNTEAFF. As DNA, the CDR3 is TGTGCCAGCAGTTTTAGGTTGTTCGGAGGACTGAACACTGAAGCTTTCTTT.

This clonotype was counted at least ten times. The CDR3 DNA follows: TGTGCCAGCAGTGTGGTAGCTAGCGGGAACTGGGAGCTGTTTTTT. As protein: CASSVVASGNWELFF. This chain links TRBV2 with TRBJ2-2; 9 nucleotides align to TRBD2. Germline assignment: CDR1 SNHLY and CDR2 FYNNEI. The CDR3 is made up of 15 amino acids. With V trimmed by 4 bases and J by 9 bases, 9 bases remained unmatched.

This clonotype was recorded many times. The CDR3 nucleotides are TGTGCCAGCAGTCTTGGTTCTGCGGGAGGGACCTACGAGCAGTACTTC. Its protein product is CASSLGSAGGTYEQYF. This chain uses TRBV28 with TRBJ2-7; 9 bases are shared with TRBD2. Germline V gives CDR1 MDHEN, CDR2 SYDVKM. V dropped 5 bases and J dropped 2; count of bases not matched to a gene: 10. The CDR3 loop spans 16 amino acids.

This clonotype was seen ten or more times. The V gene is TRBV19, the J gene TRBJ1-5; D ambiguous. Trimming stripped 4 bases from V and 7 bases from J, with 8 bases between. CDR3 size: 12 residues. Germline V gene data show CDR1 as LNHDA and CDR2 as SQIVND (reference sequence). CDR3: CASSTHPQPQHF. CDR3 sequence (DNA): TGTGCCAGTAGTACCCACCCCCAGCCCCAGCATTTT.

This clonotype was found many times. The chain couples TRBV6-1 to TRBJ1-1; D unresolved. Deletions cut 6 bases from V and 0 bases from J, with 11 bases between. The CDR3 runs to 14 residues. Germline-derived CDR1 and CDR2 are MNHNS and SASEGT. The CDR3 is CASRARTVNTEAFF. In nucleotides, the CDR3 is TGTGCCAGCAGAGCACGGACGGTGAACACTGAAGCTTTCTTT.

Only a few counts were recorded for this clonotype. J is TRBJ2-1 and V is TRBV10-2; the match to TRBD2 covers 12 bases. Germline V gene lookup returns CDR1 WSHSY and CDR2 SAAADI. The CDR3 is made up of 14 amino acids. V shed 7 bases, J shed 10 bases, and the junction held 8 bases outside the gene matches. CDR3 coding DNA: TGCGCCAGCATAGGACTAGCGGGGTTAATGGAGCAGTTCTTC. Its protein product is CASIGLAGLMEQFF.

The V and J genes are TRBV20-1 and TRBJ1-4; D perhaps matches TRBD1 (6 bases). V lost 4 bases and J lost 6, with 15 bases in between. The CDR3 is 14 residues long. Germline CDR1 DFQATT, CDR2 SNEGSKA (reference sequence). The CDR3 DNA reads TGCAGTGCTACTACCTGGGGGGCCCATGAAAAACTGTTTTTT. It yields the protein CSATTWGAHEKLFF.

This clonotype was counted ten times or more. V usage is TRBV7-9 and J usage is TRBJ1-2; D gene unclear. The CDR3 sequence is 15 residues long. Germline assignment: CDR1 SEHNR and CDR2 FQNEAQ (reference sequence). The V end was cut by 1 base, the J end by 4 bases, with 13 bases between. The CDR3 here is CASSLDGATLYGYTF. In nucleotides, the CDR3 is TGTGCCAGCAGCTTAGACGGAGCCACCCTCTATGGCTACACCTTC.

This clonotype has ten or more counts. The CDR3 here is CSARTSGVNEQFF. In DNA, the CDR3 is TGCAGTGCTCGGACTAGCGGGGTCAATGAGCAGTTCTTC. V is TRBV20-1 and J is TRBJ2-1, with TRBD2 identical over 12 bases. The V gene end was trimmed by 5 bases and the J gene end by 6 bases; junction bases not matched to a gene: 2. This CDR3 contains 13 residues. Germline V gene lookup returns CDR1 DFQATT and CDR2 SNEGSKA (reference sequence).

The chain is built from TRBV20-1 and TRBJ2-2; the match to TRBD1 covers 8 bases. The V and J ends lost 6 bases and 5 bases, in that order; junction bases with no gene match: 8. Germline values: CDR1 DFQATT, CDR2 SNEGSKA (reference sequence). The CDR3 is 14 amino acids. CDR3 residues: CSARDRPYTGELFF. Here the CDR3 DNA reads TGCAGTGCAAGGGACAGGCCCTATACCGGGGAGCTGTTTTTT.

The table lists this clonotype with many counts. The rearrangement uses TRBV7-3 and TRBJ1-1; no firm D call. Trimming cost V 4 bases and J 0 bases, with 9 bases left between them. The germline V gene has CDR1 SGHTA and CDR2 FQGTGA. CDR3 length: 14 amino acids. DNA for the CDR3: TGTGCCAGCAGCTCAGGACCCATGAACACTGAAGCTTTCTTT. The encoded protein is CASSSGPMNTEAFF.

This clonotype was counted many times. The chain joins TRBV10-2 to TRBJ2-7; D may be TRBD2 (5 bases). This CDR3 has 14 amino acids. Trimming removed 0 bases from V and 1 base from J, with 7 bases in between. The germline V gene has CDR1 WSHSY and CDR2 SAAADI. The CDR3 nucleotides read TGCGCCAGCAGTGAGTCGAGGGTGTCCTACGAGCAGTACTTC. This translates into CASSESRVSYEQYF.

This clonotype appeared many times. The chain couples TRBV28 to TRBJ1-2, with unresolved D. The CDR3 covers 16 residues. The V and J ends lost 4 bases and 2 bases respectively, with 17 bases between them. In germline, CDR1 is MDHEN, CDR2 SYDVKM. The CDR3 here is CASSSVIGSQNYGYTF. The CDR3 DNA is TGTGCCAGCAGTTCAGTCATCGGCTCCCAGAACTATGGCTACACCTTC.

This clonotype was recorded at least ten times. The gene calls are TRBV3-1 and TRBJ2-1, with 9 bases fitting TRBD2. V was pared by 10 bases and J by 5 bases, with 9 bases of the junction left unmatched. Germline CDR1 LGHDT, CDR2 YNNKEL (reference sequence). This CDR3 region has 14 residues. DNA for the CDR3: TGTGCCACCTCGGGACTAGCACCTAACAATGAGCAGTTCTTC. This codes for CATSGLAPNNEQFF.

This clonotype occurred a few times. The chain joins TRBV28 to TRBJ2-7, with a weak D call TRBD2 (5 bases). Trimming shortened V by 2 bases and J by 6 bases, and 8 bases separated the two germline ends. The CDR3 loop spans 12 amino acids. CDR1 and CDR2 (germline): MDHEN, SYDVKM. The CDR3 DNA sequence: TGTGCCAGCAGTTTAGCGGGTTTCGAGCAGTACTTC. It translates to CASSLAGFEQYF.